A selection of T cell receptor beta chains follows, all from one sample in a study of T cell repertoires in cytomegalovirus infection. TCRdb independently ran MiXCR on the reads; one entry per CDR3 protein. The sample contains roughly 120,000 distinct CDR3 sequences, about 30% of which appear only once. Antigens for these TCRs are unknown. The material was CD8+ T cells from cultured PBMCs, obtained from culture after CMV antigen stimulation. These receptors originate from a human donor in good health (CMV status not recorded). Some clones in this sample may be carry-over from other donors' samples. CDR3s include the opening cysteine and the closing phenylalanine or tryptophan. The D gene is left open where the match is weak. Clone size is not always given. Where it is, it says once, few, many or a class for expanded clones.

CDR3nt: TGTGCCAGCAGTTTATTAGGCAGCGTGAACACTGAAGCTTTCTTT
CDR3aa: CASSLLGSVNTEAFF
v_gene: TRBV28
d_gene: NA
j_gene: TRBJ1-1
abundance: many

CDR3nt: TGTGCCAGCAGCCTCGGAGGGGACACTGAAGCTTTCTTT
CDR3aa: CASSLGGDTEAFF
v_gene: TRBV7-2
d_gene: NA
j_gene: TRBJ1-1
abundance: many

CDR3nt: TGCAGTGCTAGAGAGGAGTCGAGCAATCAGCCCCAGCATTTT
CDR3aa: CSAREESSNQPQHF
v_gene: TRBV20-1
d_gene: NA
j_gene: TRBJ1-5
abundance: NA

CDR3nt: TGCAGTGCCAGAGACAGGGCCTTAGCCAAAAACATTCAGTACTTC
CDR3aa: CSARDRALAKNIQYF
v_gene: TRBV20-1
d_gene: TRBD1
j_gene: TRBJ2-4
abundance: once

CDR3nt: TGTGCCAGCCAAGATGGGGCCTACGAGCAGTACTTC
CDR3aa: CASQDGAYEQYF
v_gene: TRBV7-9
d_gene: NA
j_gene: TRBJ2-7
abundance: few

CDR3nt: TGTGCCAGCAGCTTACCCAATTACAATGAGCAGTTCTTC
CDR3aa: CASSLPNYNEQFF
v_gene: TRBV11-2
d_gene: NA
j_gene: TRBJ2-1
abundance: NA

CDR3nt: TGTGCCAGCAGCCTCGGGGGCCACACAGATACGCAGTATTTT
CDR3aa: CASSLGGHTDTQYF
v_gene: TRBV12-3/TRBV12-4
d_gene: NA
j_gene: TRBJ2-3
abundance: NA

CDR3nt: TGTGCCAGCAGCATGGGGAACACAGATACGCAGTATTTT
CDR3aa: CASSMGNTDTQYF
v_gene: TRBV11-3
d_gene: NA
j_gene: TRBJ2-3
abundance: few

CDR3nt: TGTGCCAGCAGTGAGGACAGGGAATTCTACGAGCAGTACTTC
CDR3aa: CASSEDREFYEQYF
v_gene: TRBV6-1
d_gene: TRBD1
j_gene: TRBJ2-7
abundance: NA

CDR3nt: TGTGCCAGCAGCTTGGAACGGGGATCCACCGGGGAGCTGTTTTTT
CDR3aa: CASSLERGSTGELFF
v_gene: TRBV5-8
d_gene: NA
j_gene: TRBJ2-2
abundance: NA

CDR3nt: TGTGCCAGTAGTGCGGGACTAGCGGGGGGTCACCACTTCTCCTACAATGAGCAGTTCTTC
CDR3aa: CASSAGLAGGHHFSYNEQFF
v_gene: TRBV19
d_gene: TRBD2
j_gene: TRBJ2-1
abundance: NA

CDR3nt: TGTGCCACAAATGGAGCGGGGAGAGCTCGGGAGACCCAGTACTTC
CDR3aa: CATNGAGRARETQYF
v_gene: TRBV15
d_gene: TRBD2
j_gene: TRBJ2-5
abundance: few

CDR3nt: TGTGCCAGTAGTATCATCGTCGGCACAGATACGCAGTATTTT
CDR3aa: CASSIIVGTDTQYF
v_gene: TRBV19
d_gene: NA
j_gene: TRBJ2-3
abundance: few

CDR3nt: TGTGCCAGCAGTTCATACCCCACAGGGGTTAATGGCTACACCTTC
CDR3aa: CASSSYPTGVNGYTF
v_gene: TRBV27
d_gene: TRBD1
j_gene: TRBJ1-2
abundance: few

CDR3nt: TGTGCCAGCAGCCCAGGGGGAGGGCTACCAGATACGCAGTATTTT
CDR3aa: CASSPGGGLPDTQYF
v_gene: TRBV7-8
d_gene: NA
j_gene: TRBJ2-3
abundance: few